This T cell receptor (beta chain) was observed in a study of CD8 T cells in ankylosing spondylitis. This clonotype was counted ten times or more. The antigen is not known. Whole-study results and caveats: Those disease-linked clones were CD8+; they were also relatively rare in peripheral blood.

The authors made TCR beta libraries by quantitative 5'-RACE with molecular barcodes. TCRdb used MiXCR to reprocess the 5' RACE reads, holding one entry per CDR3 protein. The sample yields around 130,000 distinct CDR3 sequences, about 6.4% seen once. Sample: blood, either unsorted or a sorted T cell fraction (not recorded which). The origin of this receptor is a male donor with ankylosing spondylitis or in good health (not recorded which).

The CDR3 DNA is TGCAGTGCTAGAGCGCCGGGACTAGCCTACAATGAGCAGTTCTTC. Amino acid sequence: CSARAPGLAYNEQFF. The J gene is TRBJ2-1, the V gene TRBV20-1; 8 bases map to TRBD2. Trimming removed 1 base from V and 2 bases from J; junction bases left unmatched: 4. CDR1 and CDR2 from the germline V gene are DFQATT and SNEGSKA (reference sequence). This CDR3 spans 15 amino acids.